The 15 T cell receptor beta chains reported below all come from one sample, sequenced in a study of identical twins. TCRdb re-called the 5' RACE reads with MiXCR, one entry per CDR3 protein. The sample records around 280,000 distinct CDR3 sequences, about 8.1% being singletons. These same records also appear under a second study, on yellow fever vaccine responses in identical twins.

The sequencing sample was made of memory (CD45RO+) T cells sorted from blood. These receptors all stem from a woman aged 18-29 years in good health.

This clonotype was seen a few times. The chain links TRBV25-1 to TRBJ2-3; perhaps TRBD1 as D (5 bases). In germline, CDR1 is MGHDK, CDR2 SYGVNS. Trimming removed 2 bases from V and 2 bases from J, with 14 bases in between. The CDR3 covers 16 residues. The CDR3 spells CASSEGHVGHTDTQYF. CDR3 coding DNA: TGTGCCAGCAGTGAAGGCCACGTCGGACACACAGATACGCAGTATTTT.

At least ten counts were recorded for this clonotype. The CDR3 protein is CSAYKGGLLTGEQFF. In nucleotides, the CDR3 is TGCAGTGCTTACAAGGGGGGCCTTCTGACGGGTGAGCAGTTCTTC. The chain couples TRBV20-1 to TRBJ2-1; possibly TRBD1 or TRBD2 for D (6 bases each). This CDR3 region has 15 residues. Trimming removed 5 bases at V and 9 bases at J, with 23 bases between. Germline V lookup: CDR1 DFQATT, CDR2 SNEGSKA (reference sequence).

This sequence joins TRBV15 and TRBJ1-2, with TRBD1 matching 9 bases. The CDR3 is made up of 15 amino acids. From germline, CDR1 is LNHNV and CDR2 YYDKDF (reference sequence). The V segment lost 0 bases and the J segment 5 bases; nucleotides outside the gene matches: 4. The CDR3 sequence is CATSRETQGAYGYTF. In DNA form, the CDR3 reads TGTGCCACCAGCAGAGAAACACAGGGGGCTTATGGCTACACCTTC.

This clonotype has only a few counts. The chain links TRBV28 to TRBJ1-1; TRBD1 is a possible D gene (5 bases). CDR1 MDHEN and CDR2 SYDVKM come from the germline V gene. The V end lost 7 bases, the J end lost 2 bases, and 11 bases lay between the germline ends. The CDR3 contains 13 residues. The CDR3 is CASTLGTNTEAFF. CDR3 DNA sequence: TGTGCCAGCACATTGGGGACTAACACTGAAGCTTTCTTT.

This clonotype was picked up many times. The chain combines TRBV2 with TRBJ1-1; D possibly corresponds to TRBD1 (5 bases). From germline, CDR1 is SNHLY and CDR2 FYNNEI. The CDR3 has 16 residues. With 0 bases removed from V and 0 bases from J, the gap between germline ends came to 11 bases. In DNA form, the CDR3 reads TGTGCCAGCAGTGAAGCGGCAGGGTCCGTGAACACTGAAGCTTTCTTT. Its protein is CASSEAAGSVNTEAFF.

In its sample, this clonotype was seen many times. V gene TRBV6-5 combines with J gene TRBJ2-6, with D perhaps TRBD1 (6 bases). From germline, CDR1 is MNHEY and CDR2 SVGAGI. This CDR3 contains 16 residues. The V end lost 0 bases, the J end lost 2 bases, and 8 bases lay between the germline ends. CDR3 in amino acids: CASSYSPGAGANVLTF. CDR3 DNA sequence: TGTGCCAGCAGTTACTCGCCAGGGGCTGGGGCCAACGTCCTGACTTTC.

Ten or more counts support this clonotype. The chain is built from TRBV29-1 and TRBJ2-3, with D possibly matching TRBD2 (6 bases). The ends were cut back, 3 bases at V and 2 bases at J, with 12 bases in the middle. The CDR3 is 14 amino acids. The germline CDR1 and CDR2 sequences are SQVTM and ANQGSEA. CDR3 region: CSVDPLAYTDTQYF. The CDR3, as DNA: TGCAGCGTTGATCCACTAGCATACACAGATACGCAGTATTTT.

This clonotype was recorded a few times. This chain uses TRBV5-1 with TRBJ2-5, with D uncertain. Germline V gene lookup returns CDR1 SGHRS and CDR2 YFSETQ. V gave up 1 base and J gave up 5 bases, with 9 bases separating them. This CDR3 has 13 amino acids. The CDR3 nucleotides are TGCGCCAGCAGCTTGATGGCAGACGAGACCCAGTACTTC. Encoded protein: CASSLMADETQYF.

The chain couples TRBV6-1 to TRBJ1-5; the match to TRBD1 covers 7 bases. Germline V gene data show CDR1 as MNHNS and CDR2 as SASEGT. This CDR3 is built from 13 residues. V lost 6 bases to trimming and J lost 7 bases; unmatched junction nucleotides: 6. CDR3 amino acids: CASRQGIGQPQHF. CDR3 DNA sequence: TGTGCCAGCAGACAGGGGATTGGACAGCCCCAGCATTTT.

This clonotype was seen more than once but under ten times. The gene calls are TRBV28 and TRBJ2-3; a weak D match, TRBD2 (7 bases). The V gene's germline CDR1 is MDHEN and CDR2 SYDVKM. V was pared by 1 base and J by 1 base, with 12 bases between. The length of the CDR3 is 16 residues. The CDR3 nucleotides are TGTGCCAGCAGTTTATATCGGGGGGCCCGCACAGATACGCAGTATTTT. Translation: CASSLYRGARTDTQYF.

The rearrangement joins TRBV10-1 to TRBJ2-5; 7 positions match TRBD1. V gave up 2 bases and J gave up 4 bases; unmatched junction bases: 7. Germline loops: CDR1 WNHNN, CDR2 SYGVQD (reference sequence). This CDR3 contains 15 residues. The CDR3 reads CASSETPTGSETQYF. CDR3 sequence (DNA): TGCGCCAGCAGTGAGACCCCGACAGGGTCAGAGACCCAGTACTTC.

The CDR3 loop reads CASSLWVRGETQYF. The CDR3, as DNA: TGTGCCAGCAGCTTGTGGGTCCGAGGGGAGACCCAGTACTTC. The rearrangement joins TRBV7-2 to TRBJ2-5; maybe TRBD2 (5 bases). The ends were cut back, 3 bases at V and 5 bases at J, with 13 bases in the middle. The germline gives CDR1 SGHTA, CDR2 FQGNSA. The CDR3 runs 14 residues. The variable domain in full, with the rest retrieved from reference TRBV7-2 and TRBJ2-5, is GAGVSQSPSNKVTEKGKDVELRCDPISGHTALYWYRQSLGQGLEFLIYFQGNSAPDKSGLPSDRFSAERTGGSVSTLTIQRTQQEDSAVYLCASSLWVRGETQYFGPGTRLLVL.

This clonotype was seen more than once but under ten times. The rearrangement uses TRBV20-1 and TRBJ2-2; the match to TRBD2 covers 11 bases. This CDR3 comprises 16 residues. CDR1 and CDR2 (germline): DFQATT, SNEGSKA (reference sequence). The V and J ends lost 2 bases and 5 bases, in that order; junction bases with no gene match: 7. The CDR3 nucleotides read TGCAGTGCTAGAAACCTAGCGGGAGGATGGACCGGGGAGCTGTTTTTT. Its translation: CSARNLAGGWTGELFF.

This clonotype was counted between two and nine times. The CDR3 spells CASSGQGHTEAFF. DNA of the CDR3: TGTGCCAGTAGTGGTCAGGGGCACACTGAAGCTTTCTTT. The chain links TRBV19 to TRBJ1-1; possibly TRBD1 for D (6 bases). CDR3 length: 13 amino acids. Germline CDR1 and CDR2: LNHDA and SQIVND (reference sequence). V lost 5 bases and J lost 3, with 10 bases in between.

This clonotype was seen repeatedly, ten times or more. V and J are TRBV5-6 and TRBJ2-5; D remains ambiguous. CDR1 and CDR2 from the germline V gene are SGHDT and YYEEEE. This CDR3 has 12 amino acids. V was cut by 4 bases and J by 0 bases, with 4 bases left in between. The chain's CDR3 is CASSRYQETQYF. The CDR3 coding sequence is TGTGCCAGCAGCCGTTACCAAGAGACCCAGTACTTC.